This T cell receptor beta chain was documented in a study of T cells in localized non-small cell lung cancer. CDR1 and CDR2 (germline): WSHSY, SAAADI. V lost 6 bases and J 3 bases, leaving 9 bases between the germline ends. The CDR3 contains 13 residues. Here immunoSEQ multiplex PCR was the method, and the copy in TCRdb shows in-frame clones only, minus some. The sample lists about 40,000 clones; more than 75% were seen once. Here the sequenced sample was peripheral blood, taken before any cancer treatment. V and J are TRBV10-2 and TRBJ1-5; D is unresolved. This clonotype originated in a man aged 18 to 49 with stage I lung adenocarcinoma. CDR3 sequence: CASRSTFNQPQHF. DNA for the CDR3: TGCGCCAGCAGAAGCACTTTCAATCAGCCCCAGCATTTT.